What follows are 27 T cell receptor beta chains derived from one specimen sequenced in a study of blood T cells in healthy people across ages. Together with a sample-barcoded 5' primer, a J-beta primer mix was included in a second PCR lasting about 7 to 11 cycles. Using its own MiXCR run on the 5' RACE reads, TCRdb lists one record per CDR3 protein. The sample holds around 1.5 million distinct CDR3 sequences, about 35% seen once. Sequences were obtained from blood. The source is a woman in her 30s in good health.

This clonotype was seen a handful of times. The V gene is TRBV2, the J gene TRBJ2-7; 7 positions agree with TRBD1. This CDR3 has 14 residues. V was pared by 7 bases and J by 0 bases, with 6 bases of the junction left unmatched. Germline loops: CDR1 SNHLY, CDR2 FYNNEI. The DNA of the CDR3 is TGTGCCAGCAAGGGACAGACTCTCTCCTACGAGCAGTACTTC. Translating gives CASKGQTLSYEQYF.

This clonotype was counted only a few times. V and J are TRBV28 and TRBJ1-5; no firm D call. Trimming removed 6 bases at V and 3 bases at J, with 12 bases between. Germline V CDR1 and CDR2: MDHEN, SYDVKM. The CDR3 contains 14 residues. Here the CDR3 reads CASRATNPNQPQHF. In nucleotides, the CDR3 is TGTGCCAGCAGGGCGACCAACCCCAATCAGCCCCAGCATTTT.

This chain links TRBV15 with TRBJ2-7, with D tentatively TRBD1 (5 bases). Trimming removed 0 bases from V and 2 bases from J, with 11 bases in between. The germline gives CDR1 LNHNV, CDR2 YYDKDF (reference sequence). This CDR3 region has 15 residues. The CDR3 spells CATSRDRAGTYEQYF. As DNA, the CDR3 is TGTGCCACCAGCAGAGATCGGGCAGGGACCTACGAGCAGTACTTC.

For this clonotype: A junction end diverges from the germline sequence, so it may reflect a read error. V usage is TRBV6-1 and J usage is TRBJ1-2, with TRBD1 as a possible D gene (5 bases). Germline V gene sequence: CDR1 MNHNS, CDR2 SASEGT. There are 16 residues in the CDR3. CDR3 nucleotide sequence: TGTGCCGGCAGCCCGGACACGGTTTCCCTCCTCTATGGCTACACCTTC. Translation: CAGSPDTVSLLYGYTF.

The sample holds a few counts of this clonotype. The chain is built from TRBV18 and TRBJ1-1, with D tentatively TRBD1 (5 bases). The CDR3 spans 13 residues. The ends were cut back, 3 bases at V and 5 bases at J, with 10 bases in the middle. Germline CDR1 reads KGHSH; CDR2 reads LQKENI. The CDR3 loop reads CASSPGGETEAFF. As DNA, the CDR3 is TGTGCCAGCTCACCGGGAGGGGAGACTGAAGCTTTCTTT.

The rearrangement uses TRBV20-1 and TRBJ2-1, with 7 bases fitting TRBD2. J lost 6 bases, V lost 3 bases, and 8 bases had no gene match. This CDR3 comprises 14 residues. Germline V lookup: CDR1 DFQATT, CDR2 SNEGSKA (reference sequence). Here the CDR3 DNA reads TGCAGTGCTAGCGTCGGGGGGTTTGTCAATGAGCAGTTCTTC. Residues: CSASVGGFVNEQFF.

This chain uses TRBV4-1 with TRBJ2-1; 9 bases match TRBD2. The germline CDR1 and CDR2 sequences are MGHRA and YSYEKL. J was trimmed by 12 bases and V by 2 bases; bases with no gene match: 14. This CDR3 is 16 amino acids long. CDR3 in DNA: TGCGCCAGCAGCCAACGTTTTGGTAGCGGGAGTGACGGGCAGTTCTTC. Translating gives CASSQRFGSGSDGQFF.

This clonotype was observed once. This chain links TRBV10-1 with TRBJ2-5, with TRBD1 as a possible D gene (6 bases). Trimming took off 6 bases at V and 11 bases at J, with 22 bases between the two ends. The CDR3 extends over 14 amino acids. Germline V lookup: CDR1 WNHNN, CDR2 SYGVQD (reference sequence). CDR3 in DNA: TGCGCCAGCAGCCGGGACACGGGTCGAGAAGAGCAGTACTTC. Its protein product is CASSRDTGREEQYF.

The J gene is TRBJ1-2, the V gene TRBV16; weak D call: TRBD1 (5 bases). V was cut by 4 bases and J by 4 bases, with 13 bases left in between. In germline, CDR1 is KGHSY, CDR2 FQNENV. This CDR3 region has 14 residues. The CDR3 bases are TGTGCCAGCAGCCTCTATAGGGACCTCTATGGCTACACCTTC. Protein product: CASSLYRDLYGYTF.

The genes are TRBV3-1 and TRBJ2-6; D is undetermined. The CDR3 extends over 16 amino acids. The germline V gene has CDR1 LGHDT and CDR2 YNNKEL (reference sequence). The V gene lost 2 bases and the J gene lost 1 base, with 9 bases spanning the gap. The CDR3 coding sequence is TGTGCCAGCAGCCAACTTCAGGCTTCTGGGGCCAACGTCCTGACTTTC. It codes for CASSQLQASGANVLTF.

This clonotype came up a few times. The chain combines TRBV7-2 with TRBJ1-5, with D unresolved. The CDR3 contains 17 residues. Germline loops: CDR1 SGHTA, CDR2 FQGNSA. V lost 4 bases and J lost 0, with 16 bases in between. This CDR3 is CASSSIGGPYSNQPQHF. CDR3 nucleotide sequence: TGTGCCAGCAGCTCAATAGGAGGGCCGTATAGCAATCAGCCCCAGCATTTT.

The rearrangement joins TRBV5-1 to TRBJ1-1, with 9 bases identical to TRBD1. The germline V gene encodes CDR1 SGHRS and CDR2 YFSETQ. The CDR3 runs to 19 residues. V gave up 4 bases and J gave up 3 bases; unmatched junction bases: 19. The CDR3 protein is CASSKRVFGRDRDYTEAFF. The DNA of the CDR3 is TGCGCCAGCAGCAAGAGGGTTTTCGGCCGGGACAGGGACTACACTGAAGCTTTCTTT.

As DNA, the CDR3 is TGTGCCAGCATAAACGCCGGGGCAGCTTACTACGAGCAGTACTTC. Encoded protein: CASINAGAAYYEQYF. This chain uses TRBV6-2 or TRBV6-3 with TRBJ2-7, with D perhaps given as TRBD1 or TRBD2 (5 bases each). This CDR3 comprises 15 residues. V was shortened by 7 bases and J by 3 bases, with 19 bases between the two germline ends. Germline V gene lookup returns CDR1 MNHEY and CDR2 SVGEGT.

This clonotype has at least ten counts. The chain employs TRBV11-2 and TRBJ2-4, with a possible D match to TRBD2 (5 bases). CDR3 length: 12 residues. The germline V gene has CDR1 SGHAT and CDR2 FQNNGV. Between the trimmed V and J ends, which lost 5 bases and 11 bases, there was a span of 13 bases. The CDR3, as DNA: TGTGCCAGCAGCCTTTCGAACGGGGTTCAGTACTTC. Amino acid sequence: CASSLSNGVQYF. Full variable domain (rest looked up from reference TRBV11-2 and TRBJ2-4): EAGVAQSPRYKIIEKRQSVAFWCNPISGHATLYWYQQILGQGPKLLIQFQNNGVVDDSQLPKDRFSAERLKGVDSTLKIQPAKLEDSAVYLCASSLSNGVQYFGAGTRLSVL.

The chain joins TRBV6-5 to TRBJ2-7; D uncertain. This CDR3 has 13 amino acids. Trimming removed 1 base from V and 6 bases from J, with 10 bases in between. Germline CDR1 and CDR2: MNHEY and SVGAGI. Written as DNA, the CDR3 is TGTGCCAGCAGTTACTTGAGGTGGGCCGAGCAGTACTTC. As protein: CASSYLRWAEQYF.

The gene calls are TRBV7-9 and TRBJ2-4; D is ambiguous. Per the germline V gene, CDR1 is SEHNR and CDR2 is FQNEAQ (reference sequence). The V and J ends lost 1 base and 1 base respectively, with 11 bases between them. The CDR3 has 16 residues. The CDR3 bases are TGTGCCAGCAGCTTAGGGGGATATGGGGCCAAAAACATTCAGTACTTC. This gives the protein CASSLGGYGAKNIQYF.

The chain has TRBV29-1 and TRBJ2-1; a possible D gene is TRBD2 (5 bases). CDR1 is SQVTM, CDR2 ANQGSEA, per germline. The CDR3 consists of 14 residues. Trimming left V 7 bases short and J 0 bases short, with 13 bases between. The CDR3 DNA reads TGCAGCGGGACGGACTGCAGCTCCTACAATGAGCAGTTCTTC. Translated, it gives CSGTDCSSYNEQFF.

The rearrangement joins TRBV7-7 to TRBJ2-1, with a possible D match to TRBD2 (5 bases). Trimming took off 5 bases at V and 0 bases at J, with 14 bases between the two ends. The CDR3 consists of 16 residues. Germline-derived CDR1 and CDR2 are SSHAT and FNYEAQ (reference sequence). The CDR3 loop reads CASSPQRKSSYNEQFF. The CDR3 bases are TGTGCCAGCAGCCCCCAGCGGAAGAGCTCCTACAATGAGCAGTTCTTC.

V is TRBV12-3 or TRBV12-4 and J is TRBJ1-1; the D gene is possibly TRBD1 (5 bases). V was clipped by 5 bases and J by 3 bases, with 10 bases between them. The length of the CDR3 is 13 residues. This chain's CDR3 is CASSRNRYTEAFF. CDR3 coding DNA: TGTGCCAGCAGTCGGAACAGGTACACTGAAGCTTTCTTT.

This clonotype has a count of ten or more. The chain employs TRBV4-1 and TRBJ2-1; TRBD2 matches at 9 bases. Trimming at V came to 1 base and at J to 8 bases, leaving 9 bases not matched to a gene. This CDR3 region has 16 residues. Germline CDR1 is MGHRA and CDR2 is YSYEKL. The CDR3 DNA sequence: TGCGCCAGCAGCCAAGGTTTTGCGGGGGGGCCGTATGAGCAGTTCTTC. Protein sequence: CASSQGFAGGPYEQFF.

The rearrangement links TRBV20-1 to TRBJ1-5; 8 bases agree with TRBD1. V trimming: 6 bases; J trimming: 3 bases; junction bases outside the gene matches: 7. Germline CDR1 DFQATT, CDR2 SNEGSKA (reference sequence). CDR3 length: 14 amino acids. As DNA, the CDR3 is TGCAGTGCGCGACAGGGGTCGGACAATCAGCCCCAGCATTTT. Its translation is CSARQGSDNQPQHF.

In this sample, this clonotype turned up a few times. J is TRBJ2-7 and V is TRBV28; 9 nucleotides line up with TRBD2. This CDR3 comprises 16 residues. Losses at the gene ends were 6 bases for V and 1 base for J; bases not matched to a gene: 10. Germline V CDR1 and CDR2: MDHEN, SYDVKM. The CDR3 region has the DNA TGTGCCAGCAGCCCGGGGTGGCGGGAGGGTTCCTACGAGCAGTACTTC. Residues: CASSPGWREGSYEQYF.

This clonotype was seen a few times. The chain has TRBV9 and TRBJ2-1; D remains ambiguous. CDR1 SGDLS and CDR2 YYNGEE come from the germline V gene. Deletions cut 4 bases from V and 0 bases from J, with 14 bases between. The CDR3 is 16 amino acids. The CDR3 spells CASSPPARISYNEQFF. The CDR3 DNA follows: TGTGCCAGCAGCCCCCCCGCTAGAATCTCCTACAATGAGCAGTTCTTC.

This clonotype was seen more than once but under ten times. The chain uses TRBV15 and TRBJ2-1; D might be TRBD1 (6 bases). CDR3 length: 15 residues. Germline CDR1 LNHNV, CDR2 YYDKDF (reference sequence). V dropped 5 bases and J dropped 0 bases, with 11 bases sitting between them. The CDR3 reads CATSGGQTSYNEQFF. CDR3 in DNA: TGTGCCACCAGCGGAGGACAGACCTCCTACAATGAGCAGTTCTTC.

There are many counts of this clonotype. The CDR3 region has the DNA TGCAGTGCTAGAAATATTGTCCTAGCGGGGGGGCCTCGGGAGACCCAGTACTTC. Protein: CSARNIVLAGGPRETQYF. The chain employs TRBV20-1 and TRBJ2-5, with 12 bases lining up with TRBD2. The J segment lost 5 bases and the V segment lost 2 bases, leaving 15 bases of the junction unmatched. Per the germline V gene, CDR1 is DFQATT and CDR2 is SNEGSKA (reference sequence). The CDR3 is made up of 18 amino acids.

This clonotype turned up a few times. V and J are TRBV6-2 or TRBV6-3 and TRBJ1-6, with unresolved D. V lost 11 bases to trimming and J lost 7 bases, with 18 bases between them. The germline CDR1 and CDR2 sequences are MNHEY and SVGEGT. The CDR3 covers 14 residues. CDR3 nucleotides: TGTGCCGCCAGAGATTGGACGGAGAATTCACCCCTCCACTTT. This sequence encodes CAARDWTENSPLHF.

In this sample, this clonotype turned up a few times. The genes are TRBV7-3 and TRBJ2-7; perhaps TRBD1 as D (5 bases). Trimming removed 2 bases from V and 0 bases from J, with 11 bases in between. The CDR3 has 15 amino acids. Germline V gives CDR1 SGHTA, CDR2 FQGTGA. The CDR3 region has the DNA TGTGCCAGCAGCTTATATAGGGGTAGCTCCTACGAGCAGTACTTC. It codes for CASSLYRGSSYEQYF. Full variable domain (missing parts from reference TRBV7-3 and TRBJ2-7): GAGVSQTPSNKVTEKGKYVELRCDPISGHTALYWYRQSLGQGPEFLIYFQGTGAADDSGLPNDRFFAVRPEGSVSTLKIQRTERGDSAVYLCASSLYRGSSYEQYFGPGTRLTVT.